The clone carrying this T cell receptor beta chain was observed at least ten times. The antigen is undetermined. TCRdb reanalysed the 5' RACE reads using MiXCR and keeps one entry per CDR3 protein. The sample lists over 150,000 distinct CDR3 sequences, approximately 6% occurring once. The record originates from a study of T cells after yellow fever vaccination. Regarding the study as a whole: The secondary response was weaker, and its peak arrived faster, on day 5 versus 15.

The V and J ends lost 3 bases and 0 bases respectively, with 8 bases between them. Germline values: CDR1 DFQATT, CDR2 SNEGSKA (reference sequence). The CDR3 covers 13 residues. The chain combines TRBV20-1 with TRBJ1-1; D gene ambiguous. The specimen comprised CD4+ T cells sorted from PBMCs, sampled on the day of the first yellow fever vaccination. The sequence was collected from a man aged 18 to 29 who received the YFV17D yellow fever vaccine. Here the CDR3 DNA reads TGCAGTGCTAGTGCAGACATGAACACTGAAGCTTTCTTT. Its translation is CSASADMNTEAFF.